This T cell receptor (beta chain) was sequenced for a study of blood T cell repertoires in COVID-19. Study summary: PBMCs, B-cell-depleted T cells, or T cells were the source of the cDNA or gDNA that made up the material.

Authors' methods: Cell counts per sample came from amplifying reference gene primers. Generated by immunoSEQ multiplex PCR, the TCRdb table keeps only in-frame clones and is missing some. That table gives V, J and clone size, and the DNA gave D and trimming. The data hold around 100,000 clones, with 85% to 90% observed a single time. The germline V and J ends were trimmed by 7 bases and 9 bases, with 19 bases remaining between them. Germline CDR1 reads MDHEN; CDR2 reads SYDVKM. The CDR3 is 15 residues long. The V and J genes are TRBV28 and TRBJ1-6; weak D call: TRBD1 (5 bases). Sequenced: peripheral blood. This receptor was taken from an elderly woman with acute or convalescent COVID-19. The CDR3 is CASITAGGEGSPLHF. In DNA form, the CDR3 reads TGTGCCAGCATCACTGCGGGGGGTGAGGGTTCACCCCTCCACTTT.